These T cell receptor beta chains were read from a single sample in a study of beta chain features in type 1 diabetes. The table came from immunoSEQ multiplex PCR; TCRdb's copy has only in-frame clones and leaves some out. The table includes 860,000 or so clones, roughly 17% detected once. Sequencing was carried out using naive CD4+ T cells from blood. Source of these receptors: a woman between 18 and 29 years old in good health. Both conserved end residues are part of each CDR3.

TRBV15	CATSRKLTSDRGTDTQYF
TRBV7-9	CASSLRLAGLNEQFF
TRBV6-5	CASSRDYFNEQFF
TRBV7-2	CASSLIRGPNEKLFF
TRBV5-1	CASTMGGYNEQFF
TRBV28	CASSFTSRTSGRYEQYF
TRBV21-1	CASSKGGDRGYEQYF
TRBV19	CASRIQGGTEAFF
TRBV7-3	CASSQGGAAPYEQYF
TRBV19	CASSQGYYEQYF
TRBV5-1	CASMGQGSTGELFF
TRBV28	CASSWRGLSYEQYF
TRBV30	CAWRYRGKLNTEAFF
TRBV28	CASSFSGTGTYEQYF
TRBV29-1	CSGGTIYEQYF
TRBV7-2	CASSLRASQETQYF
TRBV28	CASSGRGTGYYGYTF
TRBV6-1	CASRQGSTDTQYF
TRBV18	CASSPSSDPYNEQFF
TRBV5-1	CASSLRGGPGETQYF
TRBV5-4	CASSSGLAGGETQYF
TRBV7-3	CASSLNRDRDLF
TRBV19	CASRQRGQGYNEQFF
TRBV5-1	CASTAQETQYF
TRBV6-5	CASTSGVPSYNEQFF
TRBV11-1	CASSGTGLATNEQFF
TRBV5-4	CASSLRPGYGYTF
TRBV27	CASSSGGRGFGTQYF
TRBV6-6	CASSFGQGPNQPQHF
TRBV4-2	CASSQGRAHDGYTF
TRBV11-2	CASSFLRLARARGTDTQYF
TRBV11-2	CASSLLGSNANEQFF
TRBV7-2	CASSFHHSHSKNIQYF
TRBV25-1	CASSGGWGLYEQYF
TRBV5-1	CASSLGTANYGYTF
TRBV11-2	CASSLGQGRSYEQYF
TRBV5-1	CASSPGRAVSTDTQYF
TRBV7-2	CASSLAGGPTYEQYF
TRBV5-1	CASSLVGLAFEQYF
TRBV11-1	CASSHRDRGNIQYF